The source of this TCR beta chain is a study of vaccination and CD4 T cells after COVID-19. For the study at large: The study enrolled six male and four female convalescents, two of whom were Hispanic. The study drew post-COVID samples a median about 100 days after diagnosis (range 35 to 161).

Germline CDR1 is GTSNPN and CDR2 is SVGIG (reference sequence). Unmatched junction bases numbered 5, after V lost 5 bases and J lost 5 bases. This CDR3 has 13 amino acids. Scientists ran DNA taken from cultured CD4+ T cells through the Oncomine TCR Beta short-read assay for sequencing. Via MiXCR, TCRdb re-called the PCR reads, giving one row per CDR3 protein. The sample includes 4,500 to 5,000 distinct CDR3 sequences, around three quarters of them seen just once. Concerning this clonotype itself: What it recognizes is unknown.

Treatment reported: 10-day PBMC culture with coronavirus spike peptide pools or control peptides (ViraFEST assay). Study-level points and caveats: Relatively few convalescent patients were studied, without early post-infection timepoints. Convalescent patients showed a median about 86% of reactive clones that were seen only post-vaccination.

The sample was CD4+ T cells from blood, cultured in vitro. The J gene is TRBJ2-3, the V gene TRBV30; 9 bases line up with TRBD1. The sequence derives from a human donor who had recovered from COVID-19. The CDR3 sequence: CAWDRGSGDTQYF. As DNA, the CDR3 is TGTGCCTGGGACAGGGGGAGTGGAGATACGCAGTATTTT.